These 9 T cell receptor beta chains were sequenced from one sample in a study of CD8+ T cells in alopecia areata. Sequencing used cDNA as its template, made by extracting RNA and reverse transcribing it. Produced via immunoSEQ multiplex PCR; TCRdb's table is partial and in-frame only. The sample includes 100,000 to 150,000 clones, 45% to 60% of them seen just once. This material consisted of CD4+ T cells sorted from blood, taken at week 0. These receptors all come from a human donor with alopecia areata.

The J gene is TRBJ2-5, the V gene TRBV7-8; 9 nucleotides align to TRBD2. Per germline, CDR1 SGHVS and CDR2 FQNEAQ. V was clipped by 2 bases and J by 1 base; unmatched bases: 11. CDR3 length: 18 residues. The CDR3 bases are TGTGCCAGCAGCTTATTAATCGGGCAGCGGGGGGCCCAAGAGACCCAGTACTTC. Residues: CASSLLIGQRGAQETQYF.

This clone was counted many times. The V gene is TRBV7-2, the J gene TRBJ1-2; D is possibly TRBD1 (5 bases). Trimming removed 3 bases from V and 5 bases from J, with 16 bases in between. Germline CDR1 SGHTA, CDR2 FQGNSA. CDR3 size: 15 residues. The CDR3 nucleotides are TGTGCCAGCAGCTTGAACCCTGGGCGGGGGTATGGCTACACCTTC. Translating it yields CASSLNPGRGYGYTF. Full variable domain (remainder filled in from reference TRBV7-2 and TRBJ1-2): GAGVSQSPSNKVTEKGKDVELRCDPISGHTALYWYRQSLGQGLEFLIYFQGNSAPDKSGLPSDRFSAERTGGSVSTLTIQRTQQEDSAVYLCASSLNPGRGYGYTFGSGTRLTVV.

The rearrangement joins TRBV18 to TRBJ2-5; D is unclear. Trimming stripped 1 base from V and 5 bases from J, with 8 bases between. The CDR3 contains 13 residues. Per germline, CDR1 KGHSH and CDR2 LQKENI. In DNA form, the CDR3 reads TGTGCCAGCTCACCACTGGGTGAGGAGACCCAGTACTTC. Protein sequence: CASSPLGEETQYF.

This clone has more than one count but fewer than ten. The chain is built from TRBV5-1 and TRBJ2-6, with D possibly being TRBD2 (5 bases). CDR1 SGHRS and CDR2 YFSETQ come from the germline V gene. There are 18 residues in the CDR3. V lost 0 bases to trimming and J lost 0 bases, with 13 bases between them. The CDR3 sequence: CASSLGGFGNSGANVLTF. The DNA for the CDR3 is TGCGCCAGCAGCTTGGGAGGGTTTGGGAACTCTGGGGCCAACGTCCTGACTTTC. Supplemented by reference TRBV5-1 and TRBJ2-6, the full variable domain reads KAGVTQTPRYLIKTRGQQVTLSCSPISGHRSVSWYQQTPGQGLQFLFEYFSETQRNKGNFPGRFSGRQFSNSRSEMNVSTLELGDSALYLCASSLGGFGNSGANVLTFGAGSRLTVL.

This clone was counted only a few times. The CDR3 DNA reads as TGTGCCAGCAGCTTAGAGGGGACTAGTTTCAATGAGCAGTTCTTC. Its translation is CASSLEGTSFNEQFF. This chain links TRBV7-2 with TRBJ2-1, with 8 bases matching TRBD2. Germline loops: CDR1 SGHTA, CDR2 FQGNSA. This CDR3 has 15 residues. Unmatched junction bases numbered 5, after V lost 1 base and J lost 6 bases.

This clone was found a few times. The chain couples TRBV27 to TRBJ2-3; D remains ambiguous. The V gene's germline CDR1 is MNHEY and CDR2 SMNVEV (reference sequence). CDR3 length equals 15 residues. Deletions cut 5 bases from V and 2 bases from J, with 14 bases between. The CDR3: CASSLRTVATDTQYF. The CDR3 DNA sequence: TGTGCCAGCAGTCTTCGGACGGTCGCCACAGATACGCAGTATTTT.

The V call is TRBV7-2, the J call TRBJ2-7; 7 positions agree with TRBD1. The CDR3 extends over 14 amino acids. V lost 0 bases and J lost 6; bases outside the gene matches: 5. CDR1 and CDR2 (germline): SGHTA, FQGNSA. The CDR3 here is CASSLAEGAREQYF. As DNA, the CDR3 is TGTGCCAGCAGCTTAGCCGAGGGGGCTCGCGAGCAGTACTTC. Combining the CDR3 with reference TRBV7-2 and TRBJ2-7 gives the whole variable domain GAGVSQSPSNKVTEKGKDVELRCDPISGHTALYWYRQSLGQGLEFLIYFQGNSAPDKSGLPSDRFSAERTGGSVSTLTIQRTQQEDSAVYLCASSLAEGAREQYFGPGTRLTVT.

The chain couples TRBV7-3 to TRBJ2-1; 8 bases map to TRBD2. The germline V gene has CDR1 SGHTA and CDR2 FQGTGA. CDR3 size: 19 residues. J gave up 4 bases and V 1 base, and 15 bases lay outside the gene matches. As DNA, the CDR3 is TGTGCCAGCAGCTTAAGGTTTGCCAGCGGGGGCACCGTTTACAATGAGCAGTTCTTC. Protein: CASSLRFASGGTVYNEQFF.

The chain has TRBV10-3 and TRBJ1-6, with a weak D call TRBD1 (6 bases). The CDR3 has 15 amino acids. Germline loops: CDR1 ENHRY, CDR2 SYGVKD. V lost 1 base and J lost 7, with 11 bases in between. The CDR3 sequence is CAISELGGFNSPLHF. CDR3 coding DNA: TGTGCCATCAGTGAGTTAGGGGGTTTCAATTCACCCCTCCACTTT.